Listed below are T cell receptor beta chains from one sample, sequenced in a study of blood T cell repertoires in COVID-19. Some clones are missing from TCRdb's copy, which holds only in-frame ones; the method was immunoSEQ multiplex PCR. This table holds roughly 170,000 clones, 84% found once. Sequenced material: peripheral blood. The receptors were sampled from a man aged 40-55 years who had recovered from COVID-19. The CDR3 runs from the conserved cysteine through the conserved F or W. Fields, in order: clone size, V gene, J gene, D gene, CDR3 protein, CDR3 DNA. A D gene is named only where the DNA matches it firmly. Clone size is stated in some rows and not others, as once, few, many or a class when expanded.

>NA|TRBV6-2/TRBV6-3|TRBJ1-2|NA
CASSPQRNYGYTF
TGTGCCAGCAGCCCCCAGCGTAACTATGGCTACACCTTC
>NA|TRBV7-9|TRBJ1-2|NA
CASSSDSYGYTF
TGTGCCAGCAGCTCGGACAGCTATGGCTACACCTTC
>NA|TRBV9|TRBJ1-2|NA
CASSVAWAEGYQGYTF
TGTGCCAGCAGCGTAGCTTGGGCGGAGGGCTATCAAGGCTACACCTTC
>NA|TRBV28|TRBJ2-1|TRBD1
CASSSKTGVDNEQFF
TGTGCCAGCAGTTCTAAGACAGGGGTAGACAATGAGCAGTTCTTC
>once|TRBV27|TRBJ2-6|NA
CASSLSGANVLTF
TGTGCCAGCAGTCTCTCGGGGGCCAACGTCCTGACTTTC
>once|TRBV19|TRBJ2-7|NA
CASSGSGGREQYF
TGTGCCAGTAGTGGGTCAGGGGGGCGCGAGCAGTACTTC
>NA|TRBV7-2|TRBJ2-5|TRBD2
CAGTSGTLAIETQYF
TGTGCGGGGACTAGCGGGACCCTAGCCATAGAGACCCAGTACTTC
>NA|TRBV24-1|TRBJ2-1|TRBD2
CATSDALVLAGAGNEQFF
TGTGCCACCAGTGACGCCCTCGTCCTAGCGGGAGCTGGCAATGAGCAGTTCTTC
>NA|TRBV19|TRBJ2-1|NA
CASSPTDTGDEQFF
TGTGCCAGTAGTCCGACTGACACGGGGGATGAGCAGTTCTTC
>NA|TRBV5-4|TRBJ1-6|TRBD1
CASSLGGGTLSANSPLHF
TGTGCCAGCAGCTTAGGAGGGGGCACGCTCTCTGCAAATTCACCCCTCCACTTT